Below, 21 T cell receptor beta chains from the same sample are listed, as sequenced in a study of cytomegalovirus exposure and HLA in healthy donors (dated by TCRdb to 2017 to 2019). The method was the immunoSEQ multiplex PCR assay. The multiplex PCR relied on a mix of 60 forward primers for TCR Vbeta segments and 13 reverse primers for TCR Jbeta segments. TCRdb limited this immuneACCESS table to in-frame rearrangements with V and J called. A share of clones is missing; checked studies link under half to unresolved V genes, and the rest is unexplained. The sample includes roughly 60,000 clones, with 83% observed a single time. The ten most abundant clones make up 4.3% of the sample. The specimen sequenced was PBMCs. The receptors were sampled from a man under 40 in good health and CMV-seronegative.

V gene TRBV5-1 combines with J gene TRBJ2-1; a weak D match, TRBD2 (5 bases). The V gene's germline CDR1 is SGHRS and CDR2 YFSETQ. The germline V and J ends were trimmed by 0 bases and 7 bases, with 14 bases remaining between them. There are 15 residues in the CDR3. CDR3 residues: CASSLGASGRNEQFF. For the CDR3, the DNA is TGCGCCAGCAGCTTGGGAGCGAGCGGTCGGAATGAGCAGTTCTTC.

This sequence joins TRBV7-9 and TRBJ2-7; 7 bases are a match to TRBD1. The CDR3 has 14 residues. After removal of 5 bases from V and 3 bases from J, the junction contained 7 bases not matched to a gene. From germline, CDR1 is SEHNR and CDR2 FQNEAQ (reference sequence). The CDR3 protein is CASSRGQTRYEQYF. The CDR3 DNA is TGTGCCAGCAGCCGGGGACAGACCCGCTACGAGCAGTACTTC.

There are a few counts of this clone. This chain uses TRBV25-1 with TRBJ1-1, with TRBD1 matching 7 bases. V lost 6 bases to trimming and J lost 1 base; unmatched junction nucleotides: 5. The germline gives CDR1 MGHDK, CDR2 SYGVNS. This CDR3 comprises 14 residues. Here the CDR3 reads CASRQGGENTEAFF. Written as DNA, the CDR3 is TGTGCCAGCAGACAAGGGGGCGAGAACACTGAAGCTTTCTTT. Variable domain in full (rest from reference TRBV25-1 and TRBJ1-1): EADIYQTPRYLVIGTGKKITLECSQTMGHDKMYWYQQDPGMELHLIHYSYGVNSTEKGDLSSESTVSRIRTEHFPLTLESARPSHTSQYLCASRQGGENTEAFFGQGTRLTVV.

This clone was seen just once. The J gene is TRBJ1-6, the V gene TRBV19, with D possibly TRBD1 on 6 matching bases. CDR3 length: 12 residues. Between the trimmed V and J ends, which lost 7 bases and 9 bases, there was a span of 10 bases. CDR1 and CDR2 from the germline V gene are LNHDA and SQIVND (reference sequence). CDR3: CASKQGSSPLHF. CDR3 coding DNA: TGTGCCAGTAAACAGGGAAGTTCACCCCTCCACTTT.

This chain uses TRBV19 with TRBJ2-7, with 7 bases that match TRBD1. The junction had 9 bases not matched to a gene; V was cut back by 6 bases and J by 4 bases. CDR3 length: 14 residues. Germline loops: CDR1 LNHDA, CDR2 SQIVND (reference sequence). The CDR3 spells CASSPGTVQYEQYF. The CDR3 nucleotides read TGTGCCAGTAGCCCTGGGACAGTGCAATACGAGCAGTACTTC.

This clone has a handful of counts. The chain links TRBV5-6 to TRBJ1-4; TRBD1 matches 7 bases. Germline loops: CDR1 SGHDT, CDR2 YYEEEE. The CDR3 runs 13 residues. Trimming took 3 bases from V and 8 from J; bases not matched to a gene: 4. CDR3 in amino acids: CASSSQGVEKLFF. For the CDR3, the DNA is TGTGCCAGCAGCTCCCAGGGGGTCGAAAAACTGTTTTTT.

CDR3 in DNA: TGTGCCAGCACCACGGGGAATAGCAATCAGCCCCAGCATTTT. This codes for CASTTGNSNQPQHF. J is TRBJ1-5 and V is TRBV6-6; D call uncertain. Germline V gives CDR1 MNHNY, CDR2 SVGAGI (reference sequence). The germline V and J ends were trimmed by 7 bases and 0 bases, with 10 bases remaining between them. The CDR3 runs to 14 residues.

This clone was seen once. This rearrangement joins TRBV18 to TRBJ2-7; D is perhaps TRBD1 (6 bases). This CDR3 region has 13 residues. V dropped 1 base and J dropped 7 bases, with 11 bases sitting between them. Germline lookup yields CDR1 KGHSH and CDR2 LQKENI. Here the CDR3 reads CASSPQTGSEQYF. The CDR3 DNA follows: TGTGCCAGCTCACCACAAACAGGGTCGGAGCAGTACTTC.

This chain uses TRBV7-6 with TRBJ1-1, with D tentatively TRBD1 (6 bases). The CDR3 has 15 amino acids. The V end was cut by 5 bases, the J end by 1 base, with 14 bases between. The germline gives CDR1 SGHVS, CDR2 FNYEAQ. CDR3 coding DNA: TGTGCCAGCAGCGAACTAACAGGGAAGAACACTGAAGCTTTCTTT. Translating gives CASSELTGKNTEAFF.

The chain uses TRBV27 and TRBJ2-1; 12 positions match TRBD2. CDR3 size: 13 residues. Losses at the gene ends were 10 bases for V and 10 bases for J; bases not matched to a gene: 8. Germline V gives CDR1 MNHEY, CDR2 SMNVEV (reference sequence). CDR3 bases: TGTGCCATCCGGCTAGCGGGAGGGGTGGAGCAGTTCTTC. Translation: CAIRLAGGVEQFF.

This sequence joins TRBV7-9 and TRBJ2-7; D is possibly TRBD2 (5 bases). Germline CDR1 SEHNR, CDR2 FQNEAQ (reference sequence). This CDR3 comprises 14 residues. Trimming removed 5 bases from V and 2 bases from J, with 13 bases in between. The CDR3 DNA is TGTGCCAGCAGCCCGGGGAATAGTCCCTACGAGCAGTACTTC. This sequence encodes CASSPGNSPYEQYF.

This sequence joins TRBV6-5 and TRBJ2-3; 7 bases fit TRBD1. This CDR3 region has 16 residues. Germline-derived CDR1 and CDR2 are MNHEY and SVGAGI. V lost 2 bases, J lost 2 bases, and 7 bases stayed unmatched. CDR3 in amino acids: CASSYGPGTDTDTQYF. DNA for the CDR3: TGTGCCAGCAGTTACGGGCCGGGGACAGACACAGATACGCAGTATTTT.

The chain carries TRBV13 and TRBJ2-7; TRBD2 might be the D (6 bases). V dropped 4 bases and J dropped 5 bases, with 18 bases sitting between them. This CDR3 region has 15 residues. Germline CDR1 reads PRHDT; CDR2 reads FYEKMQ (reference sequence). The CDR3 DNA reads TGTGCCAGCAGCTGGACTACCTCCGGAAGCGACGAGCAGTACTTC. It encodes CASSWTTSGSDEQYF.

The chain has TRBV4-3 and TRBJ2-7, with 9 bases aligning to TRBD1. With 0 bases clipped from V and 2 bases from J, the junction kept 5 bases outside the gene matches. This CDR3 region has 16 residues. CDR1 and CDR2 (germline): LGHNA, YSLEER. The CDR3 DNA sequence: TGCGCCAGCAGCCAAGATGGGACAGGGTCCACCTACGAGCAGTACTTC. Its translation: CASSQDGTGSTYEQYF.

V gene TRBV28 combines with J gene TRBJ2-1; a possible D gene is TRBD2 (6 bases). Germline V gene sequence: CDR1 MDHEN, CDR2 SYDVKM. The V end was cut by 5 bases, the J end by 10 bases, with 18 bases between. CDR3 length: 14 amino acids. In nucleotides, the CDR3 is TGTGCCAGCAGTCCCCTGGGCGGGGAGGTCGAGCAGTTCTTC. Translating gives CASSPLGGEVEQFF.

The CDR3 protein is CASSLNRGQTSGANVLTF. For the CDR3, the DNA is TGTGCCAGCAGCTTAAATCGGGGACAGACTTCTGGGGCCAACGTCCTGACTTTC. The chain uses TRBV7-8 and TRBJ2-6, with 7 bases matching TRBD1. The J segment lost 1 base and the V segment lost 2 bases, leaving 8 bases of the junction unmatched. Germline CDR1 is SGHVS and CDR2 is FQNEAQ. The CDR3 is 18 residues long. The full variable domain, its missing parts supplied by reference TRBV7-8 and TRBJ2-6, is GAGVSQSPRYKVAKRGQDVALRCDPISGHVSLFWYQQALGQGPEFLTYFQNEAQLDKSGLPSDRFFAERPEGSVSTLKIQRTQQEDSAVYLCASSLNRGQTSGANVLTFGAGSRLTVL.

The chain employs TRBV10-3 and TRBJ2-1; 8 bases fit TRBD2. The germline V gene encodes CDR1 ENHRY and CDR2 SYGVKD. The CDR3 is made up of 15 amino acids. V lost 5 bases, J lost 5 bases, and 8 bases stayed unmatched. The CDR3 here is CAISKEREINNEQFF. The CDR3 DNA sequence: TGTGCCATCAGTAAGGAGCGGGAGATAAACAATGAGCAGTTCTTC.

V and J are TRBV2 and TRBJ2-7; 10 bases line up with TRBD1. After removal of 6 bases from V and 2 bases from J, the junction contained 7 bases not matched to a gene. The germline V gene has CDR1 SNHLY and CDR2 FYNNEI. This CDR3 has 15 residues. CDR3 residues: CASSFGQGGPYEQYF. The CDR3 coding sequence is TGTGCCAGCAGCTTCGGACAGGGGGGACCCTACGAGCAGTACTTC.

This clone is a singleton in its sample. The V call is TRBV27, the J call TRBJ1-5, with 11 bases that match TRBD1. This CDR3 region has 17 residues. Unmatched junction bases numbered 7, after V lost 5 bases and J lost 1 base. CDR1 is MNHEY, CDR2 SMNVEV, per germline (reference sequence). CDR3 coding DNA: TGTGCCAGCAGTCGACGGACAGGGGGCGAAAGCAATCAGCCCCAGCATTTT. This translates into CASSRRTGGESNQPQHF.

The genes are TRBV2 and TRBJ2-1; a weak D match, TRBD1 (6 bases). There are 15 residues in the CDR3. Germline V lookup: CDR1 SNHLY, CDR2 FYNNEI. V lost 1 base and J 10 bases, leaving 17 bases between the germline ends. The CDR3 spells CASSEGQVAPGEQFF. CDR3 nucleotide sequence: TGTGCCAGCAGTGAAGGACAGGTCGCCCCGGGAGAGCAGTTCTTC.

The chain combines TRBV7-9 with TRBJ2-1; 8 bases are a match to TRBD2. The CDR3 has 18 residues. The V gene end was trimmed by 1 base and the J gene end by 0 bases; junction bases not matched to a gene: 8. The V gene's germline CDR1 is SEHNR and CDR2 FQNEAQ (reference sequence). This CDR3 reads CASSLDWRGASSYNEQFF. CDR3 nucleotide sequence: TGTGCCAGCAGCTTAGATTGGCGGGGGGCGAGCTCCTACAATGAGCAGTTCTTC.